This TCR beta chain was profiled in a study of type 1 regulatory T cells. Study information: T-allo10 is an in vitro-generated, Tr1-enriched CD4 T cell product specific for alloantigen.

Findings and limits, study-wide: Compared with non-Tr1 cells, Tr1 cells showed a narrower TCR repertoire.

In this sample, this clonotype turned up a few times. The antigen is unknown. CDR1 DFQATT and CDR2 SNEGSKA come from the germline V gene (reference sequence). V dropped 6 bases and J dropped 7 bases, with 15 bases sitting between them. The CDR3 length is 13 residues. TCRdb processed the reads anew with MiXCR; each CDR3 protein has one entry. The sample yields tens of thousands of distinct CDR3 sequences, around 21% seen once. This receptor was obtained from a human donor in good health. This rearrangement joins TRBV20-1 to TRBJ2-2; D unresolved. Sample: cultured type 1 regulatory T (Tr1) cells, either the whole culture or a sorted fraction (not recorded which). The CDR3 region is CSANDGRFGELFF. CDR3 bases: TGCAGTGCCAACGACGGGCGATTCGGGGAGCTGTTTTTT.